What follows is one TCR beta chain and its context. A junction boundary mismatches the germline segment, possibly from a read error. CDR3 length: 17 amino acids. Germline CDR1 is LGHNA and CDR2 is YNFKEQ. Assignments of participants to cohorts depended upon their own reported clinical history. The recovered donors of Cohort 3 showed two negative PCRs, clearance, or symptom resolution. The record originates from a study of blood T cell repertoires in COVID-19. Clones were sequenced by immunoSEQ multiplex PCR, and TCRdb holds only the in-frame ones, with some missing. Of roughly 280,000 clones in the sample, 80% to 90% were seen once.

The chain links TRBV4-2 to TRBJ1-1; perhaps TRBD1 as D (6 bases). The sequenced sample was PBMCs or T cells enriched from blood (not recorded which). The source is a woman aged 18-30 years who had recovered from COVID-19. CDR3 sequence reads: CASSHSIGGVGNSEAFF. For the CDR3, the DNA is TGTGCCAGCAGCCATTCAATAGGGGGTGTGGGGAACTCTGAAGCTTTCTTT.